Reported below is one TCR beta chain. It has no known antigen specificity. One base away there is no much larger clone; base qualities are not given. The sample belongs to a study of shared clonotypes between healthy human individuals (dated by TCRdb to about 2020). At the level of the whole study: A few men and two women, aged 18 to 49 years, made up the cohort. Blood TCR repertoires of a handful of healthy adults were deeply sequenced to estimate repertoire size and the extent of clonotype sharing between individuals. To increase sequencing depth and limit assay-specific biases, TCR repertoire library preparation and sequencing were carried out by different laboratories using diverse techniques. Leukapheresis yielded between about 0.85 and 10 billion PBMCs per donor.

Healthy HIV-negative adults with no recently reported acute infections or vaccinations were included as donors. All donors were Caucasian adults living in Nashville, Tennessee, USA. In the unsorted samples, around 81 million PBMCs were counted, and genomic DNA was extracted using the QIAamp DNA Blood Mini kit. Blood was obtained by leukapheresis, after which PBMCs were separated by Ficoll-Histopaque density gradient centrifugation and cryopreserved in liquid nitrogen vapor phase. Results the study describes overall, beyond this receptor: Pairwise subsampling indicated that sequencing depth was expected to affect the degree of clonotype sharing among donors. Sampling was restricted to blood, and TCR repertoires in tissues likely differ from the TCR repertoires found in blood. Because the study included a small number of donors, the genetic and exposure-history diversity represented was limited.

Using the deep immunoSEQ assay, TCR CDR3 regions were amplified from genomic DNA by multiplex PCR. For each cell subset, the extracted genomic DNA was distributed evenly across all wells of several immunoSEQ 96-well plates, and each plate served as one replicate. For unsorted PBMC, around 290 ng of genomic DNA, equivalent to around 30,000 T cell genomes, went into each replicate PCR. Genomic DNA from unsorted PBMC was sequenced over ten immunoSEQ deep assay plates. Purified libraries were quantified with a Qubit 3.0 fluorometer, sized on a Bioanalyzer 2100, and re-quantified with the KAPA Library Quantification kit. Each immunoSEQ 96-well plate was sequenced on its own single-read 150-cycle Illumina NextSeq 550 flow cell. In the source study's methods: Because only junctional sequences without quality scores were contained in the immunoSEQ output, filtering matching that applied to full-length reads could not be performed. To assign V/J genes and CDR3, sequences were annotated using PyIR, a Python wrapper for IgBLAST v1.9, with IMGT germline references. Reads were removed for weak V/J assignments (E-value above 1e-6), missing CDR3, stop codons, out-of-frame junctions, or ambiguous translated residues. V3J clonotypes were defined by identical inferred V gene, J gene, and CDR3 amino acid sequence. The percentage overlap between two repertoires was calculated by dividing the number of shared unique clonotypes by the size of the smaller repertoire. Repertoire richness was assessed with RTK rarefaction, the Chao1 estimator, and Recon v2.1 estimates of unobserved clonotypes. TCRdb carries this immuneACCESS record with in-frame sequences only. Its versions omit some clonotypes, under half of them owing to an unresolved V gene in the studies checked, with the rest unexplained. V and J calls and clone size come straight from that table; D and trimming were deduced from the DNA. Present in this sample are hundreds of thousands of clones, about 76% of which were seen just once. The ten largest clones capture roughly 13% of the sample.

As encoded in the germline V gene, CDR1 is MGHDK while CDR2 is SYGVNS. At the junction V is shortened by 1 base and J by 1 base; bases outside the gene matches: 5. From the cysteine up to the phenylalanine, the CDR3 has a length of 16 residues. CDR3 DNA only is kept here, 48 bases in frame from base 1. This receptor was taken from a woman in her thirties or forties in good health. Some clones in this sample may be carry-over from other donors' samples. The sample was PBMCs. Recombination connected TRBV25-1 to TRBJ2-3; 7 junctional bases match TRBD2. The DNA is TGTGCCAGCAGTGAATCACGGGAGGCCCGCACAGATACGCAGTATTTT. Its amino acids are CASSESREARTDTQYF.